Listed below are T cell receptor beta chains from one sample, sequenced in a study of blood T cell repertoires in COVID-19. Some clones are missing from TCRdb's copy, which holds only in-frame ones; the method was immunoSEQ multiplex PCR. The sample has approximately 240,000 clones, roughly 87% seen once. Input material: PBMCs or T cells enriched from blood (not recorded which). These receptors were collected from a woman in her twenties or thirties with acute COVID-19. The CDR3 runs from the conserved cysteine through the conserved F or W. D genes are given only for firm matches. Only part of the rows carry a size: once, few, many, or a class if the clone is expanded.

v_gene	d_gene	j_gene	abundance	CDR3aa	CDR3nt
TRBV30	.	TRBJ1-1	.	CAWSVPEDDSEAFF	TGTGCCTGGAGTGTACCGGAAGATGACTCTGAAGCTTTCTTT
TRBV10-3	TRBD1	TRBJ1-2	.	CAISAVRQGANYGYTF	TGTGCCATCAGTGCCGTTAGACAGGGGGCGAACTATGGCTACACCTTC
TRBV6-1	TRBD1	TRBJ1-2	.	CASSEGTGLGYTF	TGTGCCAGCAGTGAAGGGACAGGGTTAGGCTACACCTTC
TRBV28	.	TRBJ1-2	.	CASSPSNYGYTF	TGTGCCAGCAGCCCATCTAACTATGGCTACACCTTC
TRBV28	.	TRBJ1-2	.	CASSLDPGKDYGYTF	TGTGCCAGCAGTTTAGACCCAGGAAAAGACTATGGCTACACCTTC
TRBV7-9	TRBD2	TRBJ2-1	once	CASSFPTSGGAYNEQFF	TGTGCCAGCAGCTTCCCAACTAGCGGGGGGGCCTACAATGAGCAGTTCTTC
TRBV2	.	TRBJ1-2	once	CASSQGPVVYGYTF	TGTGCCAGTTCCCAGGGGCCCGTAGTCTATGGCTACACCTTC
TRBV12-3/TRBV12-4	.	TRBJ1-1	.	CASSLYRNTEAFF	TGTGCCAGCAGTTTATATAGGAACACTGAAGCTTTCTTT
TRBV30	.	TRBJ1-5	.	CAWSRDTTNQPQHF	TGTGCCTGGAGCCGGGACACGACGAATCAGCCCCAGCATTTT
TRBV3-1/TRBV3-2	.	TRBJ1-5	.	CASSPSGNNQPQHF	TGTGCCAGCAGCCCGTCAGGAAATAATCAGCCCCAGCATTTT
TRBV28	.	TRBJ1-1	.	CASSPGHSTEAFF	TGTGCCAGCAGTCCGGGACACTCCACTGAAGCTTTCTTT
TRBV30	.	TRBJ2-7	once	CAWKKQGYEQYF	TGTGCCTGGAAAAAACAGGGCTACGAGCAGTACTTC
TRBV27	TRBD1	TRBJ2-1	.	CASSPGTGLPQQFF	TGTGCCAGCAGTCCTGGGACAGGCCTACCCCAGCAGTTCTTC
TRBV29-1	.	TRBJ1-4	.	CSVEDSRAGNEKLFF	TGCAGCGTTGAAGATTCGCGGGCGGGGAATGAAAAACTGTTTTTT
TRBV21-1	.	TRBJ1-3	.	CARGWGLISGNTIYF	TGTGCCAGGGGCTGGGGGCTGATCTCTGGAAACACCATATATTTT
TRBV11-3	.	TRBJ2-7	once	CASSYVADAGEQYF	TGTGCCAGCAGTTACGTCGCTGACGCGGGCGAGCAGTACTTC
TRBV28	.	TRBJ1-1	.	CASNIMNTEAFF	TGTGCCAGCAATATTATGAACACTGAAGCTTTCTTT
TRBV15	.	TRBJ2-7	.	CATSREGGIYEQYF	TGTGCCACCAGCAGAGAAGGGGGAATCTACGAGCAGTACTTC
TRBV5-1	.	TRBJ1-5	.	CASSLEGDNQPQHF	TGCGCCAGCAGCTTGGAAGGGGACAATCAGCCCCAGCATTTT
TRBV5-1	.	TRBJ2-1	once	CASSLASAGNEQFF	TGCGCCAGCAGCTTGGCCTCTGCAGGGAATGAGCAGTTCTTC
TRBV27	TRBD1	TRBJ2-7	.	CASSAIPGQGFFYEQYF	TGTGCCAGCAGTGCTATACCGGGACAGGGGTTTTTCTACGAGCAGTACTTC
TRBV15	.	TRBJ1-1	.	CATSGTLSGIRLNTEAFF	TGTGCCACCAGCGGAACCCTATCAGGGATTCGCCTGAACACTGAAGCTTTCTTT
TRBV7-9	TRBD2	TRBJ2-7	.	CASSRLAGEYEQYF	TGTGCCAGCAGCCGACTAGCGGGAGAGTACGAGCAGTACTTC
TRBV5-1	TRBD1	TRBJ1-4	.	CASSLTGGGEKLFF	TGCGCCAGCAGCTTGACAGGGGGAGGTGAAAAACTGTTTTTT
TRBV29-1	.	TRBJ1-1	.	CSVGRGGYTEAFF	TGCAGCGTAGGTCGGGGGGGATACACTGAAGCTTTCTTT
TRBV19	TRBD2	TRBJ2-1	.	CASSSGTSVYNEQFF	TGTGCCAGTAGTAGCGGGACTAGCGTATACAATGAGCAGTTCTTC
TRBV13	.	TRBJ2-2	.	CASSTLRAGELFF	TGTGCCAGCAGCACCCTGAGGGCCGGGGAGCTGTTTTTT
TRBV19	TRBD1	TRBJ2-7	.	CASSIHDRAGEQYF	TGTGCCAGTAGTATCCACGACAGGGCTGGCGAGCAGTACTTC
TRBV15	.	TRBJ2-7	.	CATSRDPGHLSYEQYF	TGTGCCACCAGCAGAGATCCGGGACACCTCTCCTACGAGCAGTACTTC
TRBV19	.	TRBJ1-1	.	CASSMETEEAFF	TGTGCCAGTAGTATGGAGACAGAAGAAGCTTTCTTT
TRBV1	.	TRBJ1-6	.	CTSAGGRNSPLHF	TGCACCAGCGCCGGGGGGCGCAACTCACCCCTCCACTTT
TRBV19	TRBD1	TRBJ2-7	.	CASSRTGVVHEQYF	TGTGCCAGTAGCCGGACAGGTGTAGTCCACGAGCAGTACTTC
TRBV19	TRBD2	TRBJ2-7	.	CASSMVGTSSYYEQYF	TGTGCCAGTAGTATGGTAGGGACTAGCTCTTACTACGAGCAGTACTTC
TRBV5-4	.	TRBJ2-2	.	CASSFTTNGELFF	TGTGCCAGCAGCTTTACGACAAACGGGGAGCTGTTTTTT
TRBV7-3	TRBD1	TRBJ1-1	.	CASSQGGWNTEAFF	TGTGCCAGCAGCCAGGGGGGCTGGAACACTGAAGCTTTCTTT
TRBV7-2	.	TRBJ2-5	.	CASSLGPQETQYF	TGTGCCAGCAGCTTGGGGCCCCAAGAGACCCAGTACTTC
TRBV10-1	TRBD2	TRBJ2-1	.	CASSDNRSIAGVGYNEQFF	TGCGCCAGCAGTGATAATCGGTCTATAGCGGGAGTGGGTTACAATGAGCAGTTCTTC
TRBV12-3/TRBV12-4	TRBD1	TRBJ1-2	.	CASGQTGAVGYTF	TGTGCCAGCGGACAGACAGGGGCTGTTGGCTACACCTTC
TRBV5-1	TRBD1	TRBJ1-2	.	CASSWDSRSAEGYTF	TGCGCCAGCAGCTGGGACAGTAGGAGTGCGGAGGGCTACACCTTC
TRBV27	TRBD2	TRBJ2-2	.	CASSSSYAVIGGGPNTGELFF	TGTGCCAGCAGTTCCTCTTATGCCGTAATCGGGGGAGGGCCGAACACCGGGGAGCTGTTTTTT
TRBV19	.	TRBJ1-6	.	CASSIGASPLHF	TGTGCCAGTAGTATTGGAGCTTCGCCCCTCCACTTT
TRBV19	TRBD2	TRBJ2-1	.	CASSNIGRQMGLADANSYNEQFF	TGTGCCAGTAGTAATATCGGGAGACAAATGGGACTAGCGGATGCAAACTCCTACAATGAGCAGTTCTTC
TRBV28	.	TRBJ1-2	once	CASSPSDYGYTF	TGTGCCAGCAGTCCGTCGGACTATGGCTACACCTTC
TRBV19	TRBD1	TRBJ2-7	few	CASSAGGQGTYEQYF	TGTGCCAGTAGTGCCGGGGGACAGGGAACCTACGAGCAGTACTTC
TRBV5-1	.	TRBJ2-6	.	CASSLEPIAANVLTF	TGCGCCAGCAGCTTGGAGCCCATAGCGGCCAACGTCCTGACTTTC
TRBV5-4	TRBD1	TRBJ1-4	.	CASSLTGAGQEEKLFF	TGTGCCAGCAGCTTGACAGGGGCCGGGCAAGAGGAAAAACTGTTTTTT
TRBV19	.	TRBJ2-1	.	CASIGWLSSGGYNEQFF	TGTGCCAGTATCGGTTGGTTATCCAGCGGAGGTTACAATGAGCAGTTCTTC
TRBV19	.	TRBJ1-5	.	CATQGDTGRGHF	TGTGCCACCCAAGGAGATACAGGGAGAGGGCATTTT
TRBV10-3	TRBD2	TRBJ2-3	.	CAISESAGGAYDTQYF	TGTGCCATCAGTGAGTCTGCCGGGGGGGCATACGATACGCAGTATTTT
TRBV29-1	TRBD2	TRBJ2-3	.	CSVERWTGALGAGGTDTQYF	TGCAGCGTTGAGAGATGGACGGGTGCCCTAGGAGCGGGAGGGACAGATACGCAGTATTTT
TRBV19	TRBD1	TRBJ1-3	.	CASSKGTGGPDTIYF	TGTGCCAGTAGTAAAGGGACAGGGGGCCCCGACACCATATATTTT
TRBV4-1	.	TRBJ2-5	.	CASSLEDREGTQYF	TGCGCCAGCAGCCTAGAGGACAGGGAGGGGACCCAGTACTTC
TRBV12-3/TRBV12-4	TRBD1	TRBJ1-1	few	CASSPTGSTEAFF	TGTGCCAGCAGCCCGACAGGGTCCACTGAAGCTTTCTTT
TRBV9	TRBD2	TRBJ2-1	.	CASSVGASGRAEQFF	TGTGCCAGCAGCGTAGGTGCTAGCGGGAGGGCTGAGCAGTTCTTC
TRBV3-1/TRBV3-2	.	TRBJ1-5	.	CASSLSTTKGGNQPQHF	TGTGCCAGCAGCCTTAGCACCACTAAAGGGGGCAATCAGCCCCAGCATTTT
TRBV25-1	TRBD1	TRBJ2-6	.	CASSEVGQGAPGANVLTF	TGTGCCAGCAGTGAAGTGGGACAGGGGGCACCTGGGGCCAACGTCCTGACTTTC
TRBV2	.	TRBJ2-2	.	CASSDIADVTGELFF	TGTGCCAGCAGTGATATAGCGGATGTTACCGGGGAGCTGTTTTTT
TRBV27	.	TRBJ1-2	.	CASSLNGQGNYGYTF	TGTGCCAGCAGTCTAAACGGGCAGGGAAACTATGGCTACACCTTC
TRBV27	.	TRBJ2-7	.	CASAERGLSYEQYF	TGTGCCAGCGCCGAACGGGGTTTATCCTACGAGCAGTACTTC